A selection of T cell receptor beta chains follows, all from one sample in a study of blood T cells in healthy people across ages. TCRdb fed the 5' RACE reads into MiXCR, producing one record per CDR3 protein. Among under 2 million distinct CDR3 sequences listed, about 31% were seen once. The sample taken for sequencing was blood. These receptors were taken from a woman in her 30s in good health. The CDR3 runs from the conserved cysteine through the conserved F or W. A D gene is named only where the DNA matches it firmly. The size entry is marked missing in some rows and otherwise reads once, few, many or a size class.

cdr3_aa cdr3_nt v_call clone_size d_call j_call
CSVATGGETQYF TGCAGCGTTGCGACAGGGGGAGAGACCCAGTACTTC TRBV29-1 many TRBD1 TRBJ2-5
CASSHDPTGELFF TGTGCCAGCAGCCACGACCCAACCGGGGAGCTGTTTTTT TRBV5-6 - - TRBJ2-2
CASSLTKAGELFF TGTGCCAGCAGCCTAACTAAAGCCGGGGAGCTGTTTTTT TRBV3-1 - - TRBJ2-2
CAIGGDRKTNYGYTF TGTGCCATCGGCGGGGACAGGAAAACTAACTATGGCTACACCTTC TRBV10-3 - TRBD1 TRBJ1-2
CASSDRPWMKVQGYTF TGTGCCAGCAGTGACCGCCCCTGGATGAAGGTCCAGGGCTACACCTTC TRBV6-1 - - TRBJ1-2
CAISASDQYTDTQYF TGTGCCATCAGTGCATCAGACCAATACACAGATACGCAGTATTTT TRBV10-3 - - TRBJ2-3
CASSPVSGPSDEQYF TGCGCCAGCAGCCCGGTCTCGGGTCCGTCCGATGAGCAGTACTTC TRBV5-1 - - TRBJ2-7
CASRTLAGLGEQFF TGCGCCAGCAGAACACTAGCGGGATTAGGTGAGCAGTTCTTC TRBV5-1 - TRBD2 TRBJ2-1
CASSDTASGGYDTQYF TGTGCCAGCAGTGATACCGCTAGCGGGGGTTATGATACGCAGTATTTT TRBV2 - TRBD2 TRBJ2-3
CASSFSGRANYEQYF TGTGCCAGCAGTTTCAGCGGGAGGGCCAATTACGAGCAGTACTTC TRBV28 few TRBD2 TRBJ2-7
CASSLAGLANIQYF TGTGCCAGCAGCTTGGCGGGACTAGCAAACATTCAGTACTTC TRBV5-6 - TRBD2 TRBJ2-4
CATSTLNTEAFF TGTGCCACCAGCACTCTGAACACTGAAGCTTTCTTT TRBV15 few - TRBJ1-1
CASSISDEQFF TGTGCCAGCAGTATAAGCGATGAGCAGTTCTTC TRBV12-3/TRBV12-4 - - TRBJ2-1
CASSLEATGVYGYTF TGTGCCAGCAGCTTAGAGGCGACAGGGGTCTATGGCTACACCTTC TRBV7-8 - TRBD1 TRBJ1-2
CASSKTPTEAFF TGTGCCAGCAGCAAAACCCCCACTGAAGCTTTCTTT TRBV7-9 - - TRBJ1-1
CSATRGRRSNQPQHF TGCAGTGCTACTAGGGGGCGTAGAAGCAATCAGCCCCAGCATTTT TRBV20-1 few TRBD1 TRBJ1-5
CASSELWSKTQYF TGTGCCAGCAGTGAACTTTGGAGTAAGACCCAGTACTTC TRBV6-1 few - TRBJ2-5
CASSFNREQQFF TGCGCCAGCAGCTTTAACCGGGAGCAGCAGTTCTTC TRBV5-1 - - TRBJ2-1
CASSPMTAGQYF TGTGCCAGCAGCCCCATGACTGCCGGGCAGTACTTC TRBV7-2 - - TRBJ2-7
CASKDGSNYGYTF TGTGCCAGCAAGGACGGCTCTAACTATGGCTACACCTTC TRBV27 few - TRBJ1-2
CSARWGEGTDTQYF TGCAGTGCTAGATGGGGGGAAGGCACAGATACGCAGTATTTT TRBV20-1 few - TRBJ2-3
CSARDPATYEQYF TGCAGTGCTAGAGATCCTGCAACCTACGAGCAGTACTTC TRBV20-1 few - TRBJ2-7
CASSWGQLAGGQETQYF TGCGCCAGCAGCTGGGGGCAACTAGCGGGGGGACAAGAGACCCAGTACTTC TRBV5-1 - TRBD2 TRBJ2-5
CASSLEKRVDEQYF TGTGCCAGCAGCTTAGAAAAGCGTGTGGACGAGCAGTACTTC TRBV7-8 - - TRBJ2-7
CASRTRQSMNTEAFF TGCGCCAGTAGGACTAGACAGAGCATGAACACTGAAGCTTTCTTT TRBV4-1 few - TRBJ1-1
CSAQAGGRNEQFF TGCAGTGCTCAAGCGGGGGGGCGGAATGAGCAGTTCTTC TRBV20-1 - TRBD2 TRBJ2-1